This T cell receptor beta chain was documented in a study of Graves' ophthalmopathy and Graves' hyperthyroidism. Between the trimmed V and J ends, which lost 3 bases and 4 bases, there was a span of 10 bases. This CDR3 has 13 amino acids. Ten or more counts support this clonotype. For repertoire sequencing, the TCR beta CDR3 regions were amplified from RNA transcripts. RT-PCR in the first round used HTBI primers; a second-round multiplex PCR followed. In TCRdb, the multiplex PCR reads were re-called with MiXCR into one record per CDR3 protein. The profile shows about 340,000 distinct CDR3 sequences, about a sixth of them singletons.

Sequencing was done on a sample of peripheral blood. The TCR sequence derives from an adult man with Graves' ophthalmopathy. This chain joins TRBV12-3 or TRBV12-4 and TRBJ2-7; TRBD1 or TRBD2 may be the D gene (6 bases each). CDR3 sequence (DNA): TGTGCCAGCAGTTTTTCGGGGGCATACGAGCAGTACTTC. Its translation is CASSFSGAYEQYF.